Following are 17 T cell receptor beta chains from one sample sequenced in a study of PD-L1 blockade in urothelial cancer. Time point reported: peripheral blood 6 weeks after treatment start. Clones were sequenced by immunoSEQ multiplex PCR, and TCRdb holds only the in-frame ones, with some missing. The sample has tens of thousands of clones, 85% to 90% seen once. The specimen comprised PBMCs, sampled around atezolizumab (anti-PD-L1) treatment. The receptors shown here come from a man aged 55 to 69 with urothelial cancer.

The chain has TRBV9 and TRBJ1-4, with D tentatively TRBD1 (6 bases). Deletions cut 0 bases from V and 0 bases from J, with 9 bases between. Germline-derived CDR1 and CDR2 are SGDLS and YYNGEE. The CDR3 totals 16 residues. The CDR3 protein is CASSVEGGTTNEKLFF. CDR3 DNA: TGTGCCAGCAGCGTAGAGGGGGGGACAACTAATGAAAAACTGTTTTTT.

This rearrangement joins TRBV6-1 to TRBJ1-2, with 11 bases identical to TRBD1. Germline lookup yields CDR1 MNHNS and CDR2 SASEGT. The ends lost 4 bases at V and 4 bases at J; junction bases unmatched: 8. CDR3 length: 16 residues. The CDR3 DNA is TGTGCCAGCAGTGGTACCGGGACAGGGGGTAGCTATGGCTACACCTTC. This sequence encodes CASSGTGTGGSYGYTF.

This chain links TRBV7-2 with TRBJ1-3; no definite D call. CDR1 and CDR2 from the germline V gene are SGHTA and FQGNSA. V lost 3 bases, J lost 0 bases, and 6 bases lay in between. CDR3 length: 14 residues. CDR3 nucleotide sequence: TGTGCCAGCAGCTTGGCCAGCTCTGGAAACACCATATATTTT. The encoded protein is CASSLASSGNTIYF.

The CDR3 here is CAISDGGKETQYF. The CDR3 DNA reads as TGTGCCATCAGTGACGGAGGTAAAGAGACCCAGTACTTC. The V call is TRBV10-3, the J call TRBJ2-5, with a possible D match to TRBD2 (5 bases). From germline, CDR1 is ENHRY and CDR2 SYGVKD. The CDR3 covers 13 residues. The V end was cut by 3 bases, the J end by 3 bases, with 8 bases between.

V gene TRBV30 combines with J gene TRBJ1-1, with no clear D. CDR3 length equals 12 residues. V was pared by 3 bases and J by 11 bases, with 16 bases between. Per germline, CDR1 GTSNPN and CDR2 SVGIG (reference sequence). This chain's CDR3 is CAWREYRHEAFF. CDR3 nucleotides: TGTGCCTGGAGGGAATATAGACATGAGGCTTTCTTT.

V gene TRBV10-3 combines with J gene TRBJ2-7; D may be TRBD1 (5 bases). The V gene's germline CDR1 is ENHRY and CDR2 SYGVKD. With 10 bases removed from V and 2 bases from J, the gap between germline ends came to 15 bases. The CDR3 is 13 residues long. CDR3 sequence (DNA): TGTGCCACCCTGGGGCTAGAAACCTACGAGCAGTACTTC. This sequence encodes CATLGLETYEQYF.

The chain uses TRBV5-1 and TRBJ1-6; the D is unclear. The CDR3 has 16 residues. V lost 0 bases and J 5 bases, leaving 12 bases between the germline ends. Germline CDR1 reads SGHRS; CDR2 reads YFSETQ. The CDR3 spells CASSLAGLTNNSPLHF. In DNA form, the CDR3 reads TGCGCCAGCAGCTTGGCCGGCCTGACTAATAATTCACCCCTCCACTTT.

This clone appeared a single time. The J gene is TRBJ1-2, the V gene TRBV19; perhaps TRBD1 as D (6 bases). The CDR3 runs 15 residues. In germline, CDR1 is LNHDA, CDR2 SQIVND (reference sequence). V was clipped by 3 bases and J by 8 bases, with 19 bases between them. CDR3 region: CASSISGTPYRGYTF. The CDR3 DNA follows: TGTGCCAGTAGTATCTCCGGGACACCTTATAGGGGCTACACCTTC.

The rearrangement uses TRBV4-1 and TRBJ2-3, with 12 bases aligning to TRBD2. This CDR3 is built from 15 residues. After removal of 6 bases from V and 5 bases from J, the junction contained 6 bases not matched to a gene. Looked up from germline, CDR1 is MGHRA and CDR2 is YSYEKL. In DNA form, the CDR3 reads TGCGCCAGCAGGCTACTAGCGGGGGGCGGAGATACGCAGTATTTT. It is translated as CASRLLAGGGDTQYF.

CDR3 nucleotides: TGTGCCTGGAGCGAAATAGCGGGACTCAAAAACATTCAGTACTTC. Translating gives CAWSEIAGLKNIQYF. J is TRBJ2-4 and V is TRBV30; 8 nucleotides agree with TRBD2. The length of the CDR3 is 15 residues. V dropped 3 bases and J dropped 3; count of bases not matched to a gene: 7. CDR1 is GTSNPN and CDR2 is SVGIG in the germline V gene (reference sequence).

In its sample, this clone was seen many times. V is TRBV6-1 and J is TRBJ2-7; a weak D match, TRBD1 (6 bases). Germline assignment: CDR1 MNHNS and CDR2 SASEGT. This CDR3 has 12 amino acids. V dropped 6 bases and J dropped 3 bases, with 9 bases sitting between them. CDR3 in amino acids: CASRGQSYEQYF. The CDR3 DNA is TGTGCCAGCAGGGGACAAAGCTACGAGCAGTACTTC.

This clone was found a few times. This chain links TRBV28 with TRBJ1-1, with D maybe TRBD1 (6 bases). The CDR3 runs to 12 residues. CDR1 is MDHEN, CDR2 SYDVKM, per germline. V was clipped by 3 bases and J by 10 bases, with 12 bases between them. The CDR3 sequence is CASSLNRALAFF. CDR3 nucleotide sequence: TGTGCCAGCAGTTTGAACAGGGCTCTAGCTTTCTTT.

The CDR3 is CAISESYRGAGAPETQYF. The CDR3 DNA follows: TGTGCCATCAGTGAGTCGTACAGGGGAGCGGGGGCCCCAGAGACCCAGTACTTC. The genes are TRBV10-3 and TRBJ2-5; maybe TRBD2 (8 bases). The length of the CDR3 is 18 residues. Trimming removed 0 bases from V and 4 bases from J, with 21 bases in between. From germline, CDR1 is ENHRY and CDR2 SYGVKD.

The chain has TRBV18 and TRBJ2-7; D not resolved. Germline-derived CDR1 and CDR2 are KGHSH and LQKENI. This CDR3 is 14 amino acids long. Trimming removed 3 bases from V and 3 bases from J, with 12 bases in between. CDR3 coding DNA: TGTGCCAGCTCACCTTATACCGCAGACTACGAGCAGTACTTC. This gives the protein CASSPYTADYEQYF.

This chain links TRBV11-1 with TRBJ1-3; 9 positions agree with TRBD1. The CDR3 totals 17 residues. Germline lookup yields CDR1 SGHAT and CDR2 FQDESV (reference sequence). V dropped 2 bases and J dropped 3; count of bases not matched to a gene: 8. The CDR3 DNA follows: TGTGCCAGCAGCTTAATATACAGGGGGCTTAGTGGAAACACCATATATTTT. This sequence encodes CASSLIYRGLSGNTIYF. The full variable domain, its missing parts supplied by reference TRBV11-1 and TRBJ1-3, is EAEVAQSPRYKITEKSQAVAFWCDPISGHATLYWYRQILGQGPELLVQFQDESVVDDSQLPKDRFSAERLKGVDSTLKIQPAELGDSAMYLCASSLIYRGLSGNTIYFGEGSWLTVV.

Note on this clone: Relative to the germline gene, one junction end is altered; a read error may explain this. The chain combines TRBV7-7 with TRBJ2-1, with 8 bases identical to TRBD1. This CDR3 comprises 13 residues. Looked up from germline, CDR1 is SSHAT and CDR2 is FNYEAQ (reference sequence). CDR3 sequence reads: CASSSDRDNEQFF. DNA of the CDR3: TGTGCTAGCAGCTCGGACAGGGACAATGAGCAGTTCTTC.

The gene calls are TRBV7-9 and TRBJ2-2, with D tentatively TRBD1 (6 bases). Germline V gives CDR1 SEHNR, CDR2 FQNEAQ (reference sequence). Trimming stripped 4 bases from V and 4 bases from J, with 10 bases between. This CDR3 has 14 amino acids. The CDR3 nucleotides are TGTGCCAGCAGCTCCGGACAGACCACCGGGGAGCTGTTTTTT. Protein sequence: CASSSGQTTGELFF.